Each of the 23 T cell receptor beta chains below was sequenced from the same sample in a study of T cell repertoires in ileal Crohn's disease. The assay was immunoSEQ multiplex PCR, and TCRdb's table has in-frame clones only and misses some. Among about 15,000 clones listed, roughly two thirds were seen once. The material sequenced was ileal tissue. These receptors all stem from an adult with Crohn's disease.

This clone showed up just a few times. The rearrangement joins TRBV14 to TRBJ2-7, with 9 bases that match TRBD2. After removal of 4 bases from V and 0 bases from J, the junction contained 7 bases not matched to a gene. CDR1 and CDR2 from the germline V gene are SGHDN and FVKESK. The CDR3 length is 16 residues. The CDR3 sequence: CASSPRVAGVSYEQYF. DNA for the CDR3: TGTGCCAGCAGCCCCCGAGTAGCGGGGGTCTCCTACGAGCAGTACTTC.

The CDR3 sequence is CASATGGKSGELFF. The DNA for the CDR3 is TGTGCCAGTGCCACAGGGGGCAAGTCCGGGGAGCTGTTTTTT. The rearrangement links TRBV28 to TRBJ2-2, with TRBD1 matching over 9 bases. J was trimmed by 6 bases and V by 9 bases; bases with no gene match: 8. CDR3 length equals 14 residues. Germline CDR1 reads MDHEN; CDR2 reads SYDVKM. The full variable domain, in which reference TRBV28 and TRBJ2-2 provide the parts outside the CDR3, is DVKVTQSSRYLVKRTGEKVFLECVQDMDHENMFWYRQDPGLGLRLIYFSYDVKMKEKGDIPEGYSVSREKKERFSLILESASTNQTSMYLCASATGGKSGELFFGEGSRLTVL.

The V call is TRBV28, the J call TRBJ2-2, with D perhaps matching TRBD2 (6 bases). Germline CDR1 reads MDHEN; CDR2 reads SYDVKM. CDR3 length equals 14 residues. V was cut by 3 bases and J by 2 bases, with 7 bases left in between. CDR3 amino acids: CASSFGGNTGELFF. The CDR3 region has the DNA TGTGCCAGCAGTTTCGGGGGAAACACCGGGGAGCTGTTTTTT.

This clone was counted between two and nine times. J is TRBJ2-7 and V is TRBV7-9; 7 positions match TRBD1. The CDR3 totals 16 residues. CDR1 is SEHNR, CDR2 FQNEAQ, per germline (reference sequence). J was trimmed by 6 bases and V by 5 bases; bases with no gene match: 16. The CDR3 loop is CASSPRAGGKVAEQYF. The CDR3 nucleotides read TGTGCCAGCAGCCCACGGGCAGGGGGTAAAGTCGCCGAGCAGTACTTC. Full variable domain (outside the CDR3, taken from reference TRBV7-9 and TRBJ2-7): DTGVSQNPRHKITKRGQNVTFRCDPISEHNRLYWYRQTLGQGPEFLTYFQNEAQLEKSRLLSDRFSAERPKGSFSTLEIQRTEQGDSAMYLCASSPRAGGKVAEQYFGPGTRLTVT.

This chain connects TRBV27 to TRBJ2-7, with 11 bases identical to TRBD2. The length of the CDR3 is 14 residues. The germline V gene encodes CDR1 MNHEY and CDR2 SMNVEV (reference sequence). The J segment lost 6 bases and the V segment lost 5 bases, leaving 6 bases of the junction unmatched. CDR3 DNA: TGTGCCAGCAGTCGACTAGCGGGACCCAGCGAGCAGTACTTC. This codes for CASSRLAGPSEQYF.

V is TRBV5-1 and J is TRBJ1-5, with 7 nucleotides matching TRBD1. Germline V gives CDR1 SGHRS, CDR2 YFSETQ. This CDR3 has 15 amino acids. V trimming: 4 bases; J trimming: 5 bases; junction bases outside the gene matches: 9. The CDR3 spells CASSRTGALYQPQHF. The CDR3 coding sequence is TGCGCCAGCAGCCGAACAGGGGCGCTCTATCAGCCCCAGCATTTT.

The chain employs TRBV6-4 and TRBJ2-1; 14 positions match TRBD2. The CDR3 length is 16 residues. V dropped 5 bases and J dropped 7; count of bases not matched to a gene: 7. Germline CDR1 reads MRHNA; CDR2 reads SNTAGT. CDR3 nucleotides: TGTGCCAGCAGTCCAAGCGGACTAGCGGGAGGAAATGAGCAGTTCTTC. Its translation: CASSPSGLAGGNEQFF.

The CDR3 DNA follows: TGTGCCATCAGTGACTTGGGGGCCGGTAGCAATCAGCCCCAGCATTTT. Translated: CAISDLGAGSNQPQHF. V is TRBV10-3 and J is TRBJ1-5, with a weak D call TRBD1 (6 bases). Germline CDR1 is ENHRY and CDR2 is SYGVKD. The CDR3 runs 16 residues. Trimming removed 3 bases at V and 0 bases at J, with 12 bases between.

The chain has TRBV5-1 and TRBJ2-3; TRBD2 might be the D (6 bases). This CDR3 is built from 15 residues. From germline, CDR1 is SGHRS and CDR2 YFSETQ. With 0 bases removed from V and 1 base from J, the gap between germline ends came to 9 bases. The CDR3 loop reads CASSLDGSRTDTQYF. Here the CDR3 DNA reads TGCGCCAGCAGCTTGGACGGGAGTCGCACAGATACGCAGTATTTT.

This rearrangement joins TRBV5-6 to TRBJ2-7; 8 bases agree with TRBD1. J lost 5 bases, V lost 0 bases, and 1 base had no gene match. The germline V gene has CDR1 SGHDT and CDR2 YYEEEE. The CDR3 extends over 13 amino acids. The CDR3 region is CASSLEDRDEQYF. CDR3 in DNA: TGTGCCAGCAGCTTGGAGGACAGGGACGAGCAGTACTTC.

The genes are TRBV7-9 and TRBJ1-1, with 7 bases matching TRBD1. The CDR3 is made up of 14 amino acids. The V and J ends lost 5 bases and 1 base, in that order; junction bases with no gene match: 4. Looked up from germline, CDR1 is SEHNR and CDR2 is FQNEAQ (reference sequence). The CDR3 bases are TGTGCCAGCAGCCTGACAGGGAAGAACACTGAAGCTTTCTTT. It is translated as CASSLTGKNTEAFF. The full variable domain, in which reference TRBV7-9 and TRBJ1-1 provide the parts outside the CDR3, is DTGVSQNPRHKITKRGQNVTFRCDPISEHNRLYWYRQTLGQGPEFLTYFQNEAQLEKSRLLSDRFSAERPKGSFSTLEIQRTEQGDSAMYLCASSLTGKNTEAFFGQGTRLTVV.

V usage is TRBV5-1 and J usage is TRBJ1-3, with a tentative D call TRBD1 (6 bases). The CDR3 is made up of 14 amino acids. V gave up 1 base and J gave up 5 bases, with 10 bases separating them. CDR1 SGHRS and CDR2 YFSETQ come from the germline V gene. The CDR3 loop is CASSLTTGRNTIYF. CDR3 sequence (DNA): TGCGCCAGCAGCTTGACAACAGGGAGAAACACCATATATTTT.

V usage is TRBV5-4 and J usage is TRBJ1-1; TRBD1 aligns across 7 bases. Per germline, CDR1 SGHNT and CDR2 YYREEE (reference sequence). Germline trimming cut 0 bases from V and 1 base from J; bases unmatched to any gene: 6. The CDR3 extends over 16 amino acids. The CDR3 protein is CASSLGQGYENTEAFF. The CDR3 DNA reads TGTGCCAGCAGCTTGGGACAGGGATATGAGAACACTGAAGCTTTCTTT.

This clone has a handful of counts. The rearrangement uses TRBV30 and TRBJ1-3; D might be TRBD1 (5 bases). Germline assignment: CDR1 GTSNPN and CDR2 SVGIG (reference sequence). Trimming left V 3 bases short and J 0 bases short, with 12 bases between. This CDR3 has 15 amino acids. The CDR3 reads CAWSGGRFSGNTIYF. The CDR3 DNA sequence: TGTGCCTGGAGCGGGGGACGCTTCTCTGGAAACACCATATATTTT. The complete variable domain, with remaining parts taken from reference TRBV30 and TRBJ1-3, reads SQTIHQWPATLVQPVGSPLSLECTVEGTSNPNLYWYRQAAGRGLQLLFYSVGIGQISSEVPQNLSASRPQDRQFILSSKKLLLSDSGFYLCAWSGGRFSGNTIYFGEGSWLTVV.

V usage is TRBV30 and J usage is TRBJ1-2; 7 nucleotides agree with TRBD1. The CDR3 covers 11 residues. CDR1 GTSNPN and CDR2 SVGIG come from the germline V gene (reference sequence). The V segment lost 5 bases and the J segment 9 bases; nucleotides outside the gene matches: 6. The DNA for the CDR3 is TGTGCCTGGCACCGACAGGGACGCTACACCTTC. Protein product: CAWHRQGRYTF.

The rearrangement joins TRBV11-2 to TRBJ2-2; D remains ambiguous. V gave up 1 base and J gave up 5 bases, with 11 bases separating them. The CDR3 has 15 residues. Germline V gene lookup returns CDR1 SGHAT and CDR2 FQNNGV. CDR3 DNA: TGTGCCAGCAGCTTAGTTGGATTCAGGACCGGGGAGCTGTTTTTT. This translates into CASSLVGFRTGELFF.

The gene calls are TRBV5-1 and TRBJ1-2; no reliable D call. The V end was cut by 0 bases, the J end by 6 bases, with 6 bases between. This CDR3 is built from 12 residues. Per germline, CDR1 SGHRS and CDR2 YFSETQ. The CDR3 region is CASSLDGNGYTF. CDR3 in DNA: TGCGCCAGCAGCTTGGACGGGAATGGCTACACCTTC.

The chain recombines TRBV7-8 with TRBJ2-7, with 9 bases fitting TRBD2. Germline V gives CDR1 SGHVS, CDR2 FQNEAQ. V lost 4 bases to trimming and J lost 4 bases; unmatched junction nucleotides: 5. CDR3 length: 14 amino acids. The CDR3 region is CASSSAGGLYEQYF. The DNA of the CDR3 is TGTGCCAGCAGCTCCGCGGGGGGGCTTTACGAGCAGTACTTC. Together with reference TRBV7-8 and TRBJ2-7, the CDR3 gives the full variable domain: GAGVSQSPRYKVAKRGQDVALRCDPISGHVSLFWYQQALGQGPEFLTYFQNEAQLDKSGLPSDRFFAERPEGSVSTLKIQRTQQEDSAVYLCASSSAGGLYEQYFGPGTRLTVT.

This clone is judged large. This rearrangement joins TRBV6-1 to TRBJ2-3; 11 nucleotides line up with TRBD2. Germline trimming cut 0 bases from V and 6 bases from J; bases unmatched to any gene: 2. The CDR3 is made up of 15 amino acids. Germline lookup yields CDR1 MNHNS and CDR2 SASEGT. CDR3 residues: CASSEAPSGRDTQYF. The CDR3 DNA reads TGTGCCAGCAGTGAAGCGCCTAGCGGGAGGGATACGCAGTATTTT.

The gene calls are TRBV27 and TRBJ2-7; 10 positions agree with TRBD1. Germline V gene sequence: CDR1 MNHEY, CDR2 SMNVEV (reference sequence). The CDR3 is 14 residues long. The J segment lost 6 bases and the V segment lost 8 bases, leaving 10 bases of the junction unmatched. The CDR3 protein is CASRVGTGVGEQYF. DNA for the CDR3: TGTGCCAGCCGCGTCGGGACAGGGGTGGGCGAGCAGTACTTC.

A single count supports this clone. The V and J genes are TRBV7-6 and TRBJ2-3; TRBD2 might be the D (6 bases). Trimming shortened V by 1 base and J by 6 bases, and 17 bases separated the two germline ends. The CDR3 covers 16 residues. Per the germline V gene, CDR1 is SGHVS and CDR2 is FNYEAQ. The CDR3 DNA sequence: TGTGCCAGCAGCTTAGGATCAGCGGGCCGGGTCGATACGCAGTATTTT. Its protein is CASSLGSAGRVDTQYF.

The chain recombines TRBV10-1 with TRBJ2-5; 13 nucleotides align to TRBD2. Germline V lookup: CDR1 WNHNN, CDR2 SYGVQD (reference sequence). Trimming at V came to 6 bases and at J to 2 bases, leaving 6 bases not matched to a gene. The CDR3 runs to 16 residues. CDR3 region: CASSLGTSGDQETQYF. In nucleotides, the CDR3 is TGCGCCAGCAGCCTAGGGACTAGCGGGGATCAAGAGACCCAGTACTTC.

This clone appeared a single time. The chain employs TRBV6-1 and TRBJ2-3; 8 nucleotides line up with TRBD1. J lost 1 base, V lost 0 bases, and 0 bases had no gene match. Germline-derived CDR1 and CDR2 are MNHNS and SASEGT. CDR3 length: 15 residues. The CDR3 region has the DNA TGTGCCAGCAGTGAAGCACAGGGGGGCACAGATACGCAGTATTTT. It encodes CASSEAQGGTDTQYF.